This TCR beta chain was obtained from a study of spatial heterogeneity in lung cancer. Turning to the study itself: Compared with alpha-chain sequences, beta-chain sequences were consistently detected in greater numbers.

Whole-study findings and limits: Blood carried ubiquitous expanded tumor TCRs more at resection than follow-up.

The time point was: sample taken at primary tumor resection. Tumor, nontumor lung or frozen PBMC supplied whole RNA, sequenced without sorting. By sample share, this clonotype is medium-sized. Its antigen is not known. TCRdb analysed the 5' RACE reads with MiXCR anew, one entry per CDR3 protein. Of 60,000 to 65,000 distinct CDR3 sequences listed, about 8% are singletons. Trimming removed 7 bases at V and 4 bases at J, with 7 bases between. The germline CDR1 and CDR2 sequences are SQVTM and ANQGSEA. The CDR3 totals 10 residues. The chain links TRBV29-1 to TRBJ1-1; D call uncertain. The sample in question was PBMCs, obtained at surgery. This TCR came from a female donor with early-stage non-small cell lung cancer. Here the CDR3 reads CSGGGTEAFF. The DNA for the CDR3 is TGCAGCGGCGGTGGCACTGAAGCTTTCTTT.